Shown below are 8 T cell receptor beta chains from a single sample sequenced in a study of glioma-infiltrating T cells after dendritic cell vaccination. Described time point: after dendritic cell vaccination, including at tumor progression/relapse. The protocol was immunoSEQ multiplex PCR, while the TCRdb copy is restricted to in-frame clones and leaves out a portion. Found here are around 100,000 clones, roughly 80% of them singletons; the top ten hold about 6.8%. Source: blood, taken after dendritic cell vaccination. These receptors all come from a human donor with glioblastoma.

The gene calls are TRBV19 and TRBJ1-2; TRBD1 might be the D (5 bases). V was trimmed by 0 bases and J by 2 bases, leaving 10 bases between them. The length of the CDR3 is 15 residues. Germline assignment: CDR1 LNHDA and CDR2 SQIVND (reference sequence). The CDR3 DNA sequence: TGTGCCAGTAGTATAGATCCAGGGTTGAACTATGGCTACACCTTC. Its translation: CASSIDPGLNYGYTF.

The J gene is TRBJ2-1, the V gene TRBV7-2; 9 nucleotides agree with TRBD2. This CDR3 contains 15 residues. CDR1 and CDR2 from the germline V gene are SGHTA and FQGNSA. Losses at the gene ends were 1 base for V and 7 bases for J; bases not matched to a gene: 5. The CDR3 DNA reads TGTGCCAGCAGCTTAGGGCTAGCGGGGAGGAATGAGCAGTTCTTC. Protein: CASSLGLAGRNEQFF.

The rearrangement uses TRBV5-1 and TRBJ1-4; the D gene is possibly TRBD1 (5 bases). CDR1 and CDR2 from the germline V gene are SGHRS and YFSETQ. The CDR3 is made up of 15 amino acids. Between the trimmed V and J ends, which lost 4 bases and 2 bases, there was a span of 12 bases. CDR3 loop: CASSKGTPTNEKLFF. The CDR3 bases are TGCGCCAGCAGCAAAGGGACTCCCACTAATGAAAAACTGTTTTTT.

The V and J genes are TRBV11-2 and TRBJ1-1, with D perhaps matching TRBD1 (5 bases). Germline lookup yields CDR1 SGHAT and CDR2 FQNNGV. With 0 bases removed from V and 11 bases from J, the gap between germline ends came to 16 bases. This CDR3 contains 14 residues. The CDR3 sequence: CASSLEGGYRSAFF. The DNA for the CDR3 is TGTGCCAGCAGCTTAGAGGGGGGGTACAGGAGCGCTTTCTTT.

The chain employs TRBV18 and TRBJ2-7; possibly TRBD1 for D (6 bases). From germline, CDR1 is KGHSH and CDR2 LQKENI. This CDR3 contains 17 residues. V shed 2 bases and J shed 1 base, with 18 bases lying between them. The CDR3 bases are TGTGCCAGCTCACCATCGAAACCGGGACAAGGATCCTACGAGCAGTACTTC. It specifies CASSPSKPGQGSYEQYF.

The chain joins TRBV27 to TRBJ1-2; D unclear. Germline assignment: CDR1 MNHEY and CDR2 SMNVEV (reference sequence). The CDR3 contains 15 residues. The V end was cut by 5 bases, the J end by 3 bases, with 16 bases between. Here the CDR3 reads CASSPSVLFDYGYTF. DNA of the CDR3: TGTGCCAGCAGTCCCTCGGTATTGTTCGACTATGGCTACACCTTC.

The table lists this clone with a few counts. The rearrangement joins TRBV5-1 to TRBJ2-5; 8 bases are a match to TRBD2. V was pared by 0 bases and J by 0 bases, with 1 base of the junction left unmatched. This CDR3 region has 15 residues. CDR1 and CDR2 from the germline V gene are SGHRS and YFSETQ. For the CDR3, the DNA is TGCGCCAGCAGCTTGGGCGGGGGGAACCAAGAGACCCAGTACTTC. As protein: CASSLGGGNQETQYF. Complete variable domain (other parts from reference TRBV5-1 and TRBJ2-5): KAGVTQTPRYLIKTRGQQVTLSCSPISGHRSVSWYQQTPGQGLQFLFEYFSETQRNKGNFPGRFSGRQFSNSRSEMNVSTLELGDSALYLCASSLGGGNQETQYFGPGTRLLVL.

The chain uses TRBV30 and TRBJ2-2; the match to TRBD1 covers 10 bases. The V segment lost 1 base and the J segment 3 bases; nucleotides outside the gene matches: 2. Germline V CDR1 and CDR2: GTSNPN, SVGIG (reference sequence). The CDR3 length is 15 residues. The DNA for the CDR3 is TGTGCCTGGAGTGGGGGACAGGGGCACACCGGGGAGCTGTTTTTT. It is translated as CAWSGGQGHTGELFF.